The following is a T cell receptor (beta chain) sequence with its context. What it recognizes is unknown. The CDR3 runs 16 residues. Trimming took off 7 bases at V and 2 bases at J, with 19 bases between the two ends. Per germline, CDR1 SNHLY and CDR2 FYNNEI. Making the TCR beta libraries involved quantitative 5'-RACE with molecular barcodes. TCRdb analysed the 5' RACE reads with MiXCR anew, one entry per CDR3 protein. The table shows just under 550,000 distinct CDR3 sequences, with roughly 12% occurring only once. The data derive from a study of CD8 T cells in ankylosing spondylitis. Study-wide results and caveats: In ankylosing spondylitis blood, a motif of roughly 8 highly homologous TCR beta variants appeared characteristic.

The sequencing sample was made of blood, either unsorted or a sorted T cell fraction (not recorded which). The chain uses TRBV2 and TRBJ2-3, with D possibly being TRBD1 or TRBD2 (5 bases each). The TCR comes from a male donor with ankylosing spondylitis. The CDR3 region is CASTRDSGIFTDTQYF. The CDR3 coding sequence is TGTGCCAGCACCCGAGACAGCGGAATCTTCACAGATACGCAGTATTTT. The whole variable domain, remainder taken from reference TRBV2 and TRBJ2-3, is EPEVTQTPSHQVTQMGQEVILRCVPISNHLYFYWYRQILGQKVEFLVSFYNNEISEKSEIFDDQFSVERPDGSNFTLKIRSTKLEDSAMYFCASTRDSGIFTDTQYFGPGTRLTVL.